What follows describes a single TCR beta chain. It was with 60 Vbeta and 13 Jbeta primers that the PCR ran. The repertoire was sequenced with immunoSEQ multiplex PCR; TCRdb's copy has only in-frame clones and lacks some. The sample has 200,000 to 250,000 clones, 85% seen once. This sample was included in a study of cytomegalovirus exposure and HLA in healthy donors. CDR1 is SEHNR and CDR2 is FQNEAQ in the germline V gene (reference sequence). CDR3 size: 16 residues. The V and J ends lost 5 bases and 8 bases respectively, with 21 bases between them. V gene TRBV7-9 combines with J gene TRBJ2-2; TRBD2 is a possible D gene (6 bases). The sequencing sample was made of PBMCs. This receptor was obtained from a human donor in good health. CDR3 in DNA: TGTGCCAGCAGCCCTATCCCTTCCGGGGGTCAGGGGGAGCTGTTTTTT. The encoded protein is CASSPIPSGGQGELFF. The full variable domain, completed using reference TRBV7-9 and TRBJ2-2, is DTGVSQNPRHKITKRGQNVTFRCDPISEHNRLYWYRQTLGQGPEFLTYFQNEAQLEKSRLLSDRFSAERPKGSFSTLEIQRTEQGDSAMYLCASSPIPSGGQGELFFGEGSRLTVL.